Each of the 30 T cell receptor beta chains below was sequenced from the same sample in a study of OX40 agonist ivuxolimab in advanced cancers. The library was obtained by the immunoSEQ multiplex PCR assay. Imported from immuneACCESS, the table was reduced by TCRdb to in-frame sequences with V and J called. These copies leave out some clones; in studies compared against another copy, an unresolved V gene accounts for under half, and the cause of the remainder is not known. For this sample there are tens of thousands of clones; over 80% appear just once. Approximately 4.5% of the sample lies in the top ten. The input for sequencing was CD4+ or CD8+ T cells sorted from blood, taken in a trial of the OX40 agonist ivuxolimab. These receptors were obtained from an adult with an advanced solid tumor such as melanoma, head and neck, liver or kidney cancer.

The rearrangement links TRBV11-1 to TRBJ2-3; TRBD2 aligns across 11 bases. The germline V gene encodes CDR1 SGHAT and CDR2 FQDESV (reference sequence). This CDR3 has 16 residues. J gave up 3 bases and V 5 bases, and 7 bases lay outside the gene matches. The CDR3 region has the DNA TGTGCCAGCAGCCCCTTAGCGGGGGGGCTGACAGATACGCAGTATTTT. It encodes CASSPLAGGLTDTQYF.

J is TRBJ2-2 and V is TRBV6-1, with 10 bases matching TRBD2. The germline CDR1 and CDR2 sequences are MNHNS and SASEGT. The CDR3 sequence is 15 residues long. With 7 bases clipped from V and 2 bases from J, the junction kept 4 bases outside the gene matches. The CDR3 is CASKRTSGNTGELFF. The CDR3 DNA is TGTGCCAGCAAAAGGACTAGCGGAAACACCGGGGAGCTGTTTTTT.

This clone was observed once. The chain combines TRBV2 with TRBJ2-2; D not resolved. Germline-derived CDR1 and CDR2 are SNHLY and FYNNEI. The CDR3 spans 13 residues. Trimming pared 5 bases from V and 0 bases from J, leaving 4 bases between. Written as DNA, the CDR3 is TGTGCCAGCAGTAGAGCGAACACCGGGGAGCTGTTTTTT. The encoded protein is CASSRANTGELFF.

The chain carries TRBV27 and TRBJ2-7, with TRBD1 identical over 10 bases. The germline V gene encodes CDR1 MNHEY and CDR2 SMNVEV (reference sequence). The CDR3 sequence is 15 residues long. Trimming took 7 bases from V and 5 from J; bases not matched to a gene: 11. CDR3 nucleotides: TGTGCCAGCAAGTCGAGGGGACAGGGGAGGGACGAGCAGTACTTC. Amino acid sequence: CASKSRGQGRDEQYF.

The CDR3 sequence: CASSRSGSRNEQFF. The CDR3 DNA reads as TGTGCCAGCAGCCGTAGCGGGAGCCGCAATGAGCAGTTCTTC. The chain couples TRBV11-1 to TRBJ2-1; 9 nucleotides line up with TRBD2. Germline V gives CDR1 SGHAT, CDR2 FQDESV (reference sequence). The CDR3 has 14 residues. Unmatched junction bases numbered 5, after V lost 5 bases and J lost 6 bases.

This chain links TRBV2 with TRBJ1-1; D is uncertain. Germline V gene data show CDR1 as SNHLY and CDR2 as FYNNEI. There are 13 residues in the CDR3. V was pared by 5 bases and J by 1 base, with 8 bases between. CDR3 sequence reads: CASSSQTNTEAFF. CDR3 DNA: TGTGCCAGCAGTTCCCAAACGAACACTGAAGCTTTCTTT.

The rearrangement uses TRBV6-5 and TRBJ1-2; no firm D call. This CDR3 region has 13 residues. In germline, CDR1 is MNHEY, CDR2 SVGAGI. V gave up 0 bases and J gave up 8 bases, with 10 bases separating them. DNA of the CDR3: TGTGCCAGCAGTTACTCGGAAGGGAGAGGCTACACCTTC. It encodes CASSYSEGRGYTF.

The chain has TRBV6-5 and TRBJ2-7, with TRBD1 matching 9 bases. CDR1 is MNHEY, CDR2 SVGAGI, per germline. This CDR3 is built from 16 residues. J lost 5 bases, V lost 4 bases, and 12 bases had no gene match. CDR3 sequence: CASSSRSGQGSHEQYF. The CDR3 DNA reads TGTGCCAGCAGTTCCCGGTCGGGACAGGGATCCCACGAGCAGTACTTC.

The J gene is TRBJ1-3, the V gene TRBV30; D uncertain. Germline V gene sequence: CDR1 GTSNPN, CDR2 SVGIG (reference sequence). This CDR3 has 14 amino acids. Trimming took 2 bases from V and 2 from J, leaving 10 bases between them. CDR3 sequence: CAWSPQLAGNTIYF. The CDR3, as DNA: TGTGCCTGGAGTCCCCAGCTGGCTGGAAACACCATATATTTT.

The rearrangement links TRBV11-2 to TRBJ2-7, with 10 nucleotides matching TRBD1. This CDR3 has 15 residues. V was pared by 2 bases and J by 4 bases, with 5 bases of the junction left unmatched. Germline-derived CDR1 and CDR2 are SGHAT and FQNNGV. CDR3 in amino acids: CASSLKWTGGYEQYF. In DNA form, the CDR3 reads TGTGCCAGCAGCTTAAAGTGGACAGGGGGTTACGAGCAGTACTTC.

The V and J genes are TRBV10-3 and TRBJ1-2; maybe TRBD1 (6 bases). Trimming pared 6 bases from V and 2 bases from J, leaving 7 bases between. This CDR3 comprises 12 residues. Per germline, CDR1 ENHRY and CDR2 SYGVKD. CDR3 sequence reads: CAIRQGNYGYTF. The CDR3 DNA reads TGTGCCATCAGACAGGGAAACTATGGCTACACCTTC.

CDR3 in amino acids: CASSIGSRGGTDTQYF. Here the CDR3 DNA reads TGTGCCAGTAGTATAGGGTCGCGGGGGGGCACAGATACGCAGTATTTT. The V call is TRBV19, the J call TRBJ2-3; TRBD2 agrees at 8 bases. The CDR3 has 16 residues. Germline values: CDR1 LNHDA, CDR2 SQIVND (reference sequence). The trim removed 1 base at V and 1 base at J, leaving 4 bases unmatched.

This chain uses TRBV6-5 with TRBJ2-7; D remains unclear. CDR1 is MNHEY and CDR2 is SVGAGI in the germline V gene. V was shortened by 5 bases and J by 2 bases, with 7 bases between the two germline ends. The length of the CDR3 is 12 residues. The CDR3 DNA is TGTGCCAGCAGTCCCGGTCCCTACGAGCAGTACTTC. Translated: CASSPGPYEQYF.

The V gene is TRBV2, the J gene TRBJ2-5, with 16 bases fitting TRBD2. V dropped 7 bases and J dropped 2; count of bases not matched to a gene: 4. Per the germline V gene, CDR1 is SNHLY and CDR2 is FYNNEI. CDR3 size: 16 residues. In DNA, the CDR3 is TGTGCCAGCAACACGGGACTAGCGGGGGGGCAAGAGACCCAGTACTTC. Translating it yields CASNTGLAGGQETQYF.

The sample holds one count of this clone. The rearrangement joins TRBV6-1 to TRBJ1-2, with D uncertain. CDR1 MNHNS and CDR2 SASEGT come from the germline V gene. V dropped 5 bases and J dropped 2 bases, with 6 bases sitting between them. The CDR3 runs 12 residues. The CDR3 sequence is CASSHGNYGYTF. CDR3 coding DNA: TGTGCCAGCAGTCACGGAAACTATGGCTACACCTTC.

This clone was detected only once. The chain carries TRBV6-1 and TRBJ2-4; tentative D call: TRBD2 (6 bases). The CDR3 is 15 residues long. Germline V gene lookup returns CDR1 MNHNS and CDR2 SASEGT. Trimming cost V 5 bases and J 0 bases, with 11 bases left between them. CDR3 in amino acids: CASSSPGLAKNIQYF. The CDR3 bases are TGTGCCAGCAGTTCACCGGGACTAGCCAAAAACATTCAGTACTTC.

This clone was recorded once. The chain combines TRBV10-2 with TRBJ2-7; D may correspond to TRBD1 or TRBD2 (5 bases each). CDR1 WSHSY and CDR2 SAAADI come from the germline V gene. Trimming cost V 6 bases and J 3 bases, with 6 bases left between them. CDR3 length equals 11 residues. CDR3 DNA: TGCGCCAGCAGGGGGGTCTACGAGCAGTACTTC. This encodes CASRGVYEQYF.

V usage is TRBV6-1 and J usage is TRBJ1-5; D unclear. Germline CDR1 MNHNS, CDR2 SASEGT. There are 15 residues in the CDR3. Trimming took 7 bases from V and 1 from J, leaving 14 bases between them. CDR3 region: CASTPEGSSNQPQHF. In DNA form, the CDR3 reads TGTGCCAGCACACCAGAGGGTAGCAGCAATCAGCCCCAGCATTTT.

Regarding this clone: This sample includes further DNA sequences coding for the same CDR3. V is TRBV5-4 and J is TRBJ2-1, with D possibly called TRBD1 or TRBD2 (5 bases each). V lost 3 bases to trimming and J lost 4 bases, with 11 bases between them. CDR1 SGHNT and CDR2 YYREEE come from the germline V gene (reference sequence). The CDR3 spans 14 residues. Written as DNA, the CDR3 is TGTGCCAGCAGCTCCGGGACCAGTTACAATGAGCAGTTCTTC. Amino acid sequence: CASSSGTSYNEQFF.

The chain joins TRBV7-8 to TRBJ2-7; D is unresolved. The CDR3 runs to 14 residues. The germline gives CDR1 SGHVS, CDR2 FQNEAQ. Between the trimmed V and J ends, which lost 4 bases and 5 bases, there was a span of 15 bases. As DNA, the CDR3 is TGTGCCAGCAGCTCCGAGGCCAGGTCCCACGAGCAGTACTTC. As protein: CASSSEARSHEQYF.

The CDR3 protein is CASREGYEQYF. CDR3 DNA sequence: TGTGCCAGCAGGGAGGGTTACGAGCAGTACTTC. The V call is TRBV6-1, the J call TRBJ2-7; the D gene is possibly TRBD2 (6 bases). V lost 6 bases to trimming and J lost 4 bases, with 7 bases between them. Germline lookup yields CDR1 MNHNS and CDR2 SASEGT. The CDR3 consists of 11 residues.

V gene TRBV19 combines with J gene TRBJ2-1; D ambiguous. Per germline, CDR1 LNHDA and CDR2 SQIVND (reference sequence). The CDR3 runs 13 residues. Trimming stripped 11 bases from V and 0 bases from J, with 11 bases between. The CDR3 loop reads CAGNKSSYNEQFF. In DNA form, the CDR3 reads TGTGCCGGTAACAAGAGCTCCTACAATGAGCAGTTCTTC.

This clone is a singleton in its sample. CDR3 loop: CASSLGTDTYYEQYF. In nucleotides, the CDR3 is TGTGCCAGCAGCTTGGGCACGGACACATACTACGAGCAGTACTTC. The chain links TRBV5-8 to TRBJ2-7, with a tentative D call TRBD1 (5 bases). Germline V gene sequence: CDR1 SGHTS, CDR2 YDEGEE. Trimming took 0 bases from V and 3 from J, leaving 13 bases between them. CDR3 length: 15 residues. The variable domain in full, completed from reference TRBV5-8 and TRBJ2-7, reads EAGVTQSPTHLIKTRGQQATLRCSPISGHTSVYWYQQALGLGLQFLLWYDEGEERNRGNFPPRFSGRQFPNYSSELNVNALELEDSALYLCASSLGTDTYYEQYFGPGTRLTVT.

The V call is TRBV27, the J call TRBJ1-4; D is perhaps TRBD1 (5 bases). Germline V gene lookup returns CDR1 MNHEY and CDR2 SMNVEV (reference sequence). Trimming left V 6 bases short and J 6 bases short, with 11 bases between. The CDR3 contains 13 residues. Here the CDR3 reads CASRHRWHEKLFF. CDR3 DNA: TGTGCCAGCAGACACAGGTGGCATGAAAAACTGTTTTTT. Complete variable domain (other parts from reference TRBV27 and TRBJ1-4): EAQVTQNPRYLITVTGKKLTVTCSQNMNHEYMSWYRQDPGLGLRQIYYSMNVEVTDKGDVPEGYKVSRKEKRNFPLILESPSPNQTSLYFCASRHRWHEKLFFGSGTQLSVL.

This chain connects TRBV19 to TRBJ1-1; 8 nucleotides align to TRBD1. Trimming cost V 7 bases and J 11 bases; bases outside gene matches: 9. Germline CDR1 LNHDA, CDR2 SQIVND (reference sequence). CDR3 length: 12 residues. This CDR3 is CASKPSGGSAFF. The CDR3 region has the DNA TGTGCCAGTAAACCCTCAGGGGGCTCGGCTTTCTTT. The full variable domain, rest sourced from reference TRBV19 and TRBJ1-1, is DGGITQSPKYLFRKEGQNVTLSCEQNLNHDAMYWYRQDPGQGLRLIYYSQIVNDFQKGDIAEGYSVSREKKESFPLTVTSAQKNPTAFYLCASKPSGGSAFFGQGTRLTVV.

J is TRBJ2-1 and V is TRBV20-1, with D unresolved. CDR3 length: 10 residues. Trimming removed 6 bases at V and 7 bases at J, with 7 bases between. Per the germline V gene, CDR1 is DFQATT and CDR2 is SNEGSKA (reference sequence). CDR3 nucleotides: TGCAGTGCCTTTAGGAATGAGCAGTTCTTC. Amino acids: CSAFRNEQFF.

V usage is TRBV15 and J usage is TRBJ2-1; 10 positions agree with TRBD2. CDR1 is LNHNV, CDR2 YYDKDF, per germline (reference sequence). The CDR3 is made up of 17 amino acids. Trimming at V came to 3 bases and at J to 0 bases, leaving 5 bases not matched to a gene. The CDR3 nucleotides read TGTGCCACCAGCAGCTCTAGCGGGGGTTACTCCTACAATGAGCAGTTCTTC. This translates into CATSSSSGGYSYNEQFF.

The chain employs TRBV27 and TRBJ2-7; 11 bases fit TRBD1. The CDR3 totals 15 residues. The germline V gene encodes CDR1 MNHEY and CDR2 SMNVEV (reference sequence). Germline trimming cut 10 bases from V and 3 bases from J; bases unmatched to any gene: 11. CDR3 DNA sequence: TGTGCCACCATCGCGGGGACAGGGGGTATCTACGAGCAGTACTTC. The encoded protein is CATIAGTGGIYEQYF.

This clone appeared a single time. This chain links TRBV7-9 with TRBJ2-3, with D possibly matching TRBD2 (6 bases). V was pared by 6 bases and J by 0 bases, with 10 bases between. The CDR3 consists of 14 residues. Germline V CDR1 and CDR2: SEHNR, FQNEAQ (reference sequence). CDR3 DNA sequence: TGTGCCAGCAGTACTAGCCTTAGCACAGATACGCAGTATTTT. Translating it yields CASSTSLSTDTQYF.

The genes are TRBV28 and TRBJ1-4; 11 nucleotides line up with TRBD1. V lost 5 bases, J lost 7 bases, and 6 bases stayed unmatched. The CDR3 is 15 amino acids. Per germline, CDR1 MDHEN and CDR2 SYDVKM. The CDR3 loop is CASSASGTGGEKLFF. The CDR3 nucleotides read TGTGCCAGCAGTGCATCCGGGACAGGGGGTGAAAAACTGTTTTTT.